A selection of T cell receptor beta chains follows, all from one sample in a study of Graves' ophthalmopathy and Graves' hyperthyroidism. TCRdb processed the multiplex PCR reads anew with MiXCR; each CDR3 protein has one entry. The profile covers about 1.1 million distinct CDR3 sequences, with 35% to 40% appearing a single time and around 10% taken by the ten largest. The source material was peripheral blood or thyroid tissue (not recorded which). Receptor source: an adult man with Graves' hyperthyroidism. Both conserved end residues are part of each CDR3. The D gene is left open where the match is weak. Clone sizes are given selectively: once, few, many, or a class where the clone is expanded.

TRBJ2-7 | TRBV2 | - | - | TGTGCCAGCAGCCCTACCGGGGCCTACTACGAGCAGTACTTC | CASSPTGAYYEQYF
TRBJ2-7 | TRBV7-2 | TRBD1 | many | TGTGCCAGCAGCTTATCCCTACAGGGGGCCCAGCGCTACGAGCAGTACTTC | CASSLSLQGAQRYEQYF
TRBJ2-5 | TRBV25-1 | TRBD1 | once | TGTGCCAGCAGTGAATTTGGCAGGGACAGGGAGACCCAGTACTTC | CASSEFGRDRETQYF
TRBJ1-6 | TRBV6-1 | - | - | TGTGCCAGCAGTGAGCCAGACGGGGGCCGCTATAATTCACCCCTCCACTTT | CASSEPDGGRYNSPLHF
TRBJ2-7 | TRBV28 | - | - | TGTGCCAGCAGTTTCCCGGGGGCTACTCGCTACTTC | CASSFPGATRYF
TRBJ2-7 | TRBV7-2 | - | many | TGTGCCAGCAGCGCCACGGGTAGCTCCTACGAGCAGTACTTC | CASSATGSSYEQYF
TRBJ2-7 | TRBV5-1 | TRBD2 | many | TGCGCCAGCAGCTTGGTGGTAGCGGGATGGTCCTACGAGCAGTACTTC | CASSLVVAGWSYEQYF
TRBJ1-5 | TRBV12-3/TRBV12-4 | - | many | TGTGCCAGCAGGCGACAAAGCAATCAGCCCCAGCATTTT | CASRRQSNQPQHF
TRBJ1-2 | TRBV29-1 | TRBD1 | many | TGCAGCGCCCAAGGGGGACAGGTTTTCTATGGCTACACCTTC | CSAQGGQVFYGYTF
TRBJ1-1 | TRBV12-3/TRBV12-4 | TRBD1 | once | TGTGCCTTAGTTTCGGGGGTCCGGGACAGGGAGACTTCGTGGACTGAAGCTTTCTTT | CALVSGVRDRETSWTEAFF
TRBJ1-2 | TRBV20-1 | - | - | TGCAGTGCGGACGGAGGGAGGGGCGGCTACACCTTC | CSADGGRGGYTF
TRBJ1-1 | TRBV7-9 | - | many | TGTGCCAGCAGCTTAGACGTCACAGATCCCATGATCGCTTTCTTT | CASSLDVTDPMIAFF
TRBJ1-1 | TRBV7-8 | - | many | TGTGCCAGCAGCTTACAGGGTTTTACTGAAGCTTTCTTT | CASSLQGFTEAFF
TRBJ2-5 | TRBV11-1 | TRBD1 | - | TGTGCCAGCAGCTTAGTTCACCGGGCGACAGGGGGCTTAGCGCGAGAGACCCAGTACTTC | CASSLVHRATGGLARETQYF
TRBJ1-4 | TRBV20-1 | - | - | TGCAGTGCCAGAGGGACGCGGAATGAAAAACTGTTTTTT | CSARGTRNEKLFF
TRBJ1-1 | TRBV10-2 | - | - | TGCGCCAGCAGGCGCGGGGGCGAGATGTTCACTGAAGCTTTCTTT | CASRRGGEMFTEAFF
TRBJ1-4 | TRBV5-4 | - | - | TGTGCCTGCAGCCAATCACTGGCTAATGAAAAACTGTTTTTT | CACSQSLANEKLFF
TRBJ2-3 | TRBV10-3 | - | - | TGTGCCATCAGTGGCGTCACTTACGGGGATACGCAGTATTTT | CAISGVTYGDTQYF
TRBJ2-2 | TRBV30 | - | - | TGTGCCTGGACGCTTAGACGCACCGGGGAGCTGTTTTTT | CAWTLRRTGELFF
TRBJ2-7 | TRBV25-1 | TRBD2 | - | TGTGCCGGCAGTCCCTGGGGTAGCGGGGGGAGCTCCTACGAGCAGTACTTC | CAGSPWGSGGSSYEQYF
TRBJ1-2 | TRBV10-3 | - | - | TGTGCCATCAACAGAGGGGTGATGCCGTCGTCCTATGGCTACACCTTC | CAINRGVMPSSYGYTF
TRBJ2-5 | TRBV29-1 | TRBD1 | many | TGCAGCGTTGAAGGCCGACAGGGGCGATACCGACAAGAGACCCAGTACTTC | CSVEGRQGRYRQETQYF
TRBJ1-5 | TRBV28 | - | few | TGTGCCAGCAGTATAGGTGGGGGCTGGCAGCCCCAGCATTTT | CASSIGGGWQPQHF
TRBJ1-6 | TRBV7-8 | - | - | TGTGCCTGCTCCCACGGGACGGATAATTCACCCCTCCACTTT | CACSHGTDNSPLHF
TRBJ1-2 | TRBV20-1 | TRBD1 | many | TGCAGTGCGGACAGGACAAACTATGGCTACACCTTC | CSADRTNYGYTF
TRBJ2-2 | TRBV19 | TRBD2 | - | TGTGCCAGTACCCCTCGGGGGGTTTACACCGGGGAGCTGTTTTTT | CASTPRGVYTGELFF
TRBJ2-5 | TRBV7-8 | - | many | TGTGCCAGCAGCTTTGGAAAAGGCACCCAAGAGACCCAGTACTTC | CASSFGKGTQETQYF
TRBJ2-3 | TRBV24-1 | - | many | TGTGCCACCAGCCCCGCCGCGACAGATACGCAGTATTTT | CATSPAATDTQYF
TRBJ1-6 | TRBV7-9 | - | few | TGTGCCAGCAGAGCCAGAGGGGGGTATAATTCACCCCTCCACTTT | CASRARGGYNSPLHF
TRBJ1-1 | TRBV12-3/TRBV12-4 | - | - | TGTGCCAGCACTTTTGGGTCTAACATCCGAGAAGCTTTCTTT | CASTFGSNIREAFF
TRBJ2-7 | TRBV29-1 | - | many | TGCAGCGCCCAAGGACAGAGCTACGAGCAGTACTTC | CSAQGQSYEQYF
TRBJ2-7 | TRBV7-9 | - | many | TGTGCCAGCAGCTCGCCAATGGACAGCGAGCAGTACTTC | CASSSPMDSEQYF
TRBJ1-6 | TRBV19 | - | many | TGTGCCACCAGCACACAGTCCTATAATTCACCCCTCCACTTT | CATSTQSYNSPLHF
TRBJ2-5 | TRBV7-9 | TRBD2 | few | TGTGCCAGCAGCTTGGGGACTAGCCACGAGACCCAGTACTTC | CASSLGTSHETQYF
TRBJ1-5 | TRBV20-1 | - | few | TGCAGTGCTAGAGGGGGAATACATCAGCCCCAGCATTTT | CSARGGIHQPQHF
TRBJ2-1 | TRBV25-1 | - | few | TGTGCCATCGTAAACAATGAGCAGTTCTTC | CAIVNNEQFF
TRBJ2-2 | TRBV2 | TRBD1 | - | TGTGCCAGCAACCGGGACAGGGTAACCGGGGAGCTGTTTTTT | CASNRDRVTGELFF
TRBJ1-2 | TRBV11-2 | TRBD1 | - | TGTGCCAGCAGCTTAACTGGGACAGGGGGATTAAACTATGGCTACACCTTC | CASSLTGTGGLNYGYTF
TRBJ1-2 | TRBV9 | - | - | TGTGCCAGCAGCGTAGCTCCGCAGCCCACATATGGCTACACCTTC | CASSVAPQPTYGYTF
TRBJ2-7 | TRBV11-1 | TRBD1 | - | TGTGCCAGCAGCCATACCGGGACAGGAGGCCACGAGCAGTACTTC | CASSHTGTGGHEQYF
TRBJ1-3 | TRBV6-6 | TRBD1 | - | TGTGCCAGCAGTCTACAGGGGCTAGACGGAAACACCATATATTTT | CASSLQGLDGNTIYF
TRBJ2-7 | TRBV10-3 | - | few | TGTGCCATCAGTGAGTCCTGGGGTTGGACGAGGGGTTCCTACGAGCAGTACTTC | CAISESWGWTRGSYEQYF
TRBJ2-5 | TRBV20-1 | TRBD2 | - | TGCAGTGCGCCTACTAGCGGGGACGTGACCCAGTACTTC | CSAPTSGDVTQYF
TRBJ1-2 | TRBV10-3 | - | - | TGTGCCATCAGTCCTGATGGGGACTCTTATGGCTATACCTTC | CAISPDGDSYGYTF
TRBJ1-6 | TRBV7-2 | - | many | TGTGCCAGCAGCTTAGGGGTGCGGGTCGGAGGTTCACCCCTCCACTTT | CASSLGVRVGGSPLHF
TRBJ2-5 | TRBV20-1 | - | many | TGCAGTGCTAGGAGGCGCGGAATTGAGGGCGGGACCCAGTACTTC | CSARRRGIEGGTQYF
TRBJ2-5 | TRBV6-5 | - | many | TGTGCCAGCAGTCCTCGACCCCTATCCCAAGAGACCCAGTACTTC | CASSPRPLSQETQYF
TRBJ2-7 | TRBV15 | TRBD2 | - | TGTGCCACCAGCAGAGATCTACTAGCGGACGAGCAGTACTTC | CATSRDLLADEQYF
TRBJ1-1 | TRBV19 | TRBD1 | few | TGTGCCAGTACAAGACAGGGGAGCAACGGTGAAGCTTTCTTT | CASTRQGSNGEAFF
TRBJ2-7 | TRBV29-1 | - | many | TGCAGCGTTGATAGAACAGGGGGGGACGAGCAGTACTTC | CSVDRTGGDEQYF
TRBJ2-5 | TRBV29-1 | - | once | TGCAGCGTTGAAGCCCAGGGGGGAATGGAGACCCAGTACTTC | CSVEAQGGMETQYF
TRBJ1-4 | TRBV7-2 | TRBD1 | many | TGTGCCAGCAGCTTAGTTGCGGGACAGGTTAATGAAAAACTGTTTTTT | CASSLVAGQVNEKLFF
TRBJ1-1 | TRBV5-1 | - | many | TGCGCCAGCATCGCAATCCCGAGCGGGACTGAAGCTTTCTTT | CASIAIPSGTEAFF
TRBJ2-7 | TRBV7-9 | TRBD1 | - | TGTGCCAGCAGCCTAACCACGACAGGGGGTGAGGGGTACGAGCAGTACTTC | CASSLTTTGGEGYEQYF
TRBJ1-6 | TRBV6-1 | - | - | TGTGCCAGCAGTAACCGGGCCGATAATTCACCCCTCCACTTT | CASSNRADNSPLHF
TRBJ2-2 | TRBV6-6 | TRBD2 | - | TGTGCCAGCAGTTACCCCCCTGGACTAGCGGGAGGGCCGGCCGGGGAGCTGTTTTTT | CASSYPPGLAGGPAGELFF
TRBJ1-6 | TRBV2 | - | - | TGTGCCAGCAACGAGGGGAGCTATAATTCACCCCTCCACTTT | CASNEGSYNSPLHF